The clone carrying this T cell receptor (beta chain) was detected only a few times. Lacking the conserved final phenylalanine or tryptophan, this CDR3 likely reflects a read error. No DNA is shown, since the ends of the CDR3 on it are uncertain; the CDR3 is the one TCRdb lists. Both ends counted, the CDR3 spans 12 residues. Germline lookup yields CDR1 MNHEY and CDR2 SMNVEV (reference sequence). Reverse transcription of extracted RNA yielded cDNA, which provided the sequencing template. The assay was immunoSEQ multiplex PCR, and TCRdb's table has in-frame clones only and misses some. The repertoire holds about 210,000 clones, with more than 30% as singletons. Treatment meaning: oral pan-JAK inhibitor, 5-10 mg twice daily. This record comes from a study of CD8+ T cells in alopecia areata.

This chain uses TRBV27 with TRBJ2-7; the tabulated D call, TRBD2, remains unverified against the DNA. This material consisted of CD4+ T cells sorted from blood, taken at approximately week 30, from a patient treated with tofacitinib. The clonotype comes from a human donor with alopecia areata. The CDR3 region is CASSSPGLAGAI.